This T cell receptor beta chain was sequenced in a study of CD8 T cells in ankylosing spondylitis (dated by TCRdb to about 2017). About the investigation overall: The study profiled T cell receptor beta repertoires in healthy donors and ankylosing spondylitis patients to find disease-linked TCR variants. The full study cohort comprised around 25 ankylosing spondylitis patients and 110 or so healthy donors. Peripheral blood samples were taken, and synovial fluid was additionally collected from ankylosing spondylitis patients.

The junction shows trimming of 7 bases on V and 3 bases on J, plus 12 bases between the germline ends. CDR1 MNHEY and CDR2 SVGEGT are derived from the germline V gene. From the cysteine through the phenylalanine, the CDR3 covers 13 amino acids. The DNA shown is the 39-base CDR3, in frame from base 1. To note about this clonotype: It lacks a known antigen. No base-level quality is on record; no much larger clone is a single base apart.

Overall study outcomes, separate from this receptor: The disease-linked clones showed a CD8+ phenotype and occurred at relatively low frequencies in peripheral blood. Some motif variants were previously reported in synovial fluid and blood of reactive arthritis patients, suggesting common disease-initiation mechanisms. Blood from ankylosing spondylitis patients appeared to be characterized by a TCR beta motif made up of about 8 highly homologous amino acid variants. Significant enrichment of the disease-linked clones was reported in matched synovial fluid samples from ankylosing spondylitis patients.

The instrument was an Illumina HiSeq 2500. Quantitative 5'-RACE with molecular barcodes was the method used to prepare the TCR beta libraries. Under the source paper's analysis protocol: A new computational method, built on a probabilistic model of VDJ rearrangement, was used to identify disease-linked TCR variants. TCRdb reprocessed the public reads (quality trimming at Q25 with fastp, clone calling with MiXCR) and kept in-frame beta chains. Each CDR3 protein appears once, grouped with its most common genes and DNA. TCRdb, rather than the study authors, made the V and J calls. A total of hundreds of thousands of distinct CDR3 sequences appear in this sample, roughly a sixth of them only once. The biggest ten clones account for approximately 0.97% of the sample.

Material for sequencing was blood, either unsorted or a sorted T cell fraction (not recorded which). The receptor chain draws on TRBV6-2 or TRBV6-3 and TRBJ1-1; possibly the D gene is TRBD1, per 5 matching bases. This TCR was recovered from a male donor with ankylosing spondylitis. The CDR3 loop reads CASTQKGYTEAFF. In nucleotides, the sequence is TGTGCCAGCACCCAAAAGGGGTACACTGAAGCTTTCTTT.